The table lists the clone carrying this T cell receptor beta chain with many counts. The antigen remains undetermined. Germline CDR1 and CDR2: MDHEN and SYDVKM. V lost 2 bases, J lost 3 bases, and 10 bases stayed unmatched. The CDR3 covers 17 residues. The data were taken from a study of regulatory T cells in long-lasting Graves disease. The overall study: Antithyroid drug exposure in newly diagnosed Graves' patients had lasted under 3 months.

Construction of the TCR beta libraries employed iRepertoire HTBI primers in conjunction with Arm-PCR of CDR3 regions. Original data processing: Identified across the samples were some 62 TRBV segments and roughly 14 TRBJ segments. TCRdb reanalysed the multiplex PCR reads using MiXCR and keeps one entry per CDR3 protein. Clone size and V and J calls follow TCRdb, not the original study. This sample has about half a million distinct CDR3 sequences, with around 12% found just once. Points from the study as a whole: Persistent disease showed a preference for TRBV28, TRBJ1-2 and TRBJ2-5. Accuracy may have been reduced by the small sample size.

This sample's time point: newly diagnosed GD, antithyroid drugs for less than 3 months. PBMC-derived RNA was used for the TCR library. This sample also appeared in a second study, on T cells in Graves' hyperthyroidism and ophthalmopathy.

The clonotype originates from a woman aged 25 to 45 with Graves disease. The chain is built from TRBV28 and TRBJ2-3; 8 bases agree with TRBD2. The source was peripheral blood mononuclear cells (PBMCs), collected at new diagnosis, from a patient treated with antithyroid drugs. The CDR3 spells CASSLGSGKWVTDTQYF. CDR3 in DNA: TGTGCCAGCAGTTTAGGTAGCGGGAAGTGGGTGACAGATACGCAGTATTTT.